Shown below are 30 T cell receptor beta chains from a single sample sequenced in a study of blood T cell repertoires in COVID-19. This table comes from immunoSEQ multiplex PCR, and its TCRdb copy is limited to in-frame clones, with some not included. The data contain approximately 260,000 clones, 80% to 85% of them singletons. The sequenced sample consisted of PBMCs or T cells enriched from blood (not recorded which). The source is a man aged 50 to 60 who had recovered from COVID-19.

In the case of this clone: The same CDR3 also results from other DNA sequences found in this sample. The CDR3, as DNA: TGTGCCAGCAGTTCACAGGGGTATGGCTACACCTTC. Protein: CASSSQGYGYTF. J is TRBJ1-2 and V is TRBV6-5; 7 bases are a match to TRBD1. J gave up 5 bases and V 4 bases, and 1 base lay outside the gene matches. CDR1 and CDR2 (germline): MNHEY, SVGAGI. CDR3 length equals 12 residues.

The chain couples TRBV12-5 to TRBJ1-2; tentative D call: TRBD1 (5 bases). The germline V gene has CDR1 LGHNT and CDR2 FRNRAP. The ends were cut back, 2 bases at V and 7 bases at J, with 11 bases in the middle. The CDR3 is made up of 13 amino acids. In DNA, the CDR3 is TGTGCTAGTGGTTTGCTGACAGTGAGTGGCTACACCTTC. This gives the protein CASGLLTVSGYTF.

Regarding this clone: Different DNA sequences within this sample yield the same CDR3. The V call is TRBV11-2, the J call TRBJ1-6; perhaps TRBD1 as D (6 bases). Looked up from germline, CDR1 is SGHAT and CDR2 is FQNNGV. Trimming stripped 1 base from V and 7 bases from J, with 8 bases between. The CDR3 has 14 amino acids. The CDR3, as DNA: TGTGCCAGCAGCTTAGGACAGGCAAATTCACCCCTCCACTTT. Translated, it gives CASSLGQANSPLHF.

The V call is TRBV7-9, the J call TRBJ2-5, with 7 positions matching TRBD1. Trimming took 5 bases from V and 2 from J; bases not matched to a gene: 11. The germline V gene encodes CDR1 SEHNR and CDR2 FQNEAQ (reference sequence). This CDR3 has 16 amino acids. CDR3 DNA sequence: TGTGCCAGCAGCCCCGGTCTTGGGGACAGTCAAGAGACCCAGTACTTC. Its protein product is CASSPGLGDSQETQYF.

The chain is built from TRBV3-1 (or the pseudogene TRBV3-2) and TRBJ1-3, with a possible D match to TRBD1 (5 bases). CDR3 length equals 15 residues. The V gene lost 0 bases and the J gene lost 9 bases, with 15 bases spanning the gap. Germline CDR1 and CDR2: LGHDT and YNNKEL (reference sequence). Here the CDR3 DNA reads TGTGCCAGCAGCCAAGAGGCCAGCGGGGGGGTCACCATATATTTT. Protein sequence: CASSQEASGGVTIYF.

In this sample, this clone turned up a few times. The chain combines TRBV28 with TRBJ1-1; no clear D gene. CDR3 length: 12 residues. The V gene lost 6 bases and the J gene lost 4 bases, with 9 bases spanning the gap. Germline CDR1 MDHEN, CDR2 SYDVKM. CDR3 residues: CASSRTGTEAFF. The CDR3, as DNA: TGTGCCAGCAGCAGAACGGGCACTGAAGCTTTCTTT.

This clone has just one count. This chain uses TRBV27 with TRBJ1-1, with unresolved D. Trimming shortened V by 5 bases and J by 0 bases, and 10 bases separated the two germline ends. The CDR3 totals 14 residues. Germline-derived CDR1 and CDR2 are MNHEY and SMNVEV (reference sequence). The DNA for the CDR3 is TGTGCCAGCAGTCCGAGGGCCGTGAACACTGAAGCTTTCTTT. Translation gives CASSPRAVNTEAFF.

This clone has only one observation. V is TRBV9 and J is TRBJ2-7; TRBD2 matches 13 bases. Germline V lookup: CDR1 SGDLS, CDR2 YYNGEE. V was pared by 0 bases and J by 9 bases, with 3 bases of the junction left unmatched. The CDR3 length is 14 residues. This chain's CDR3 is CASSVVGTSGTQYF. DNA for the CDR3: TGTGCCAGCAGCGTAGTCGGGACTAGCGGGACGCAGTACTTC. Supplemented by reference TRBV9 and TRBJ2-7, the full variable domain reads DSGVTQTPKHLITATGQRVTLRCSPRSGDLSVYWYQQSLDQGLQFLIQYYNGEERAKGNILERFSAQQFPDLHSELNLSSLELGDSALYFCASSVVGTSGTQYFGPGTRLTVT.

The chain links TRBV9 to TRBJ2-2, with unresolved D. This CDR3 region has 13 residues. V was cut by 9 bases and J by 1 base, with 10 bases left in between. Germline V lookup: CDR1 SGDLS, CDR2 YYNGEE. CDR3 coding DNA: TGTGCCACCGGCTCGGGGAACACCGGGGAGCTGTTTTTT. As protein: CATGSGNTGELFF.

The CDR3 region has the DNA TGTGCCAGCAGCTCGGGAGATTGGACAGATACGCAGTATTTT. Amino acid sequence: CASSSGDWTDTQYF. This chain connects TRBV5-4 to TRBJ2-3; D might be TRBD2 (6 bases). The ends were cut back, 3 bases at V and 3 bases at J, with 11 bases in the middle. The germline CDR1 and CDR2 sequences are SGHNT and YYREEE (reference sequence). The CDR3 is 14 residues long.

The chain couples TRBV5-1 to TRBJ1-5, with TRBD1 identical over 8 bases. The germline V gene has CDR1 SGHRS and CDR2 YFSETQ. This CDR3 contains 16 residues. Trimming removed 0 bases from V and 2 bases from J; junction bases left unmatched: 4. Here the CDR3 reads CASSLGTGQGNQPQHF. The CDR3 DNA reads as TGCGCCAGCAGCTTGGGGACAGGGCAAGGCAATCAGCCCCAGCATTTT.

The V call is TRBV10-1, the J call TRBJ1-5; no definite D call. V lost 8 bases to trimming and J lost 1 base, with 9 bases between them. Germline V gene data show CDR1 as WNHNN and CDR2 as SYGVQD (reference sequence). The CDR3 runs 13 residues. Written as DNA, the CDR3 is TGCGCCAGCTCCCCGGGGAGCAATCAGCCCCAGCATTTT. This sequence encodes CASSPGSNQPQHF.

J is TRBJ1-2 and V is TRBV7-3; perhaps TRBD1 as D (5 bases). The V and J ends lost 5 bases and 2 bases respectively, with 12 bases between them. The CDR3 is made up of 14 amino acids. Germline V lookup: CDR1 SGHTA, CDR2 FQGTGA. The CDR3 nucleotides read TGTGCCAGCAGCCCCGGAGGGGTGAACTATGGCTACACCTTC. This encodes CASSPGGVNYGYTF.

J is TRBJ1-4 and V is TRBV19; D gene uncertain. Germline-derived CDR1 and CDR2 are LNHDA and SQIVND (reference sequence). V dropped 6 bases and J dropped 8 bases, with 16 bases sitting between them. This CDR3 has 14 residues. CDR3 bases: TGTGCCAGTAGCAAACACAGTGAGCGGGAAAAACTGTTTTTT. Translating it yields CASSKHSEREKLFF. The full variable domain, its missing parts supplied by reference TRBV19 and TRBJ1-4, is DGGITQSPKYLFRKEGQNVTLSCEQNLNHDAMYWYRQDPGQGLRLIYYSQIVNDFQKGDIAEGYSVSREKKESFPLTVTSAQKNPTAFYLCASSKHSEREKLFFGSGTQLSVL.

This rearrangement joins TRBV7-9 to TRBJ2-3, with 11 bases lining up with TRBD2. V trimming: 2 bases; J trimming: 2 bases; junction bases outside the gene matches: 6. The CDR3 consists of 17 residues. From germline, CDR1 is SEHNR and CDR2 FQNEAQ (reference sequence). The CDR3 protein is CASSLKGTSGLTDTQYF. The CDR3 DNA sequence: TGTGCCAGCAGCTTAAAGGGGACTAGCGGCCTCACAGATACGCAGTATTTT.

V and J are TRBV11-3 and TRBJ1-1; TRBD1 agrees at 7 bases. The trim removed 5 bases at V and 1 base at J, leaving 4 bases unmatched. Germline lookup yields CDR1 SGHNT and CDR2 YENEEA. The CDR3 has 14 residues. The DNA for the CDR3 is TGTGCCAGCAGCACCGGGACAGCGAACACTGAAGCTTTCTTT. Its translation is CASSTGTANTEAFF.

The chain is built from TRBV5-4 and TRBJ1-1; the D is unclear. Germline CDR1 and CDR2: SGHNT and YYREEE (reference sequence). CDR3 size: 12 residues. Trimming removed 4 bases from V and 1 base from J, with 5 bases in between. The CDR3 here is CASSLSNTEAFF. DNA for the CDR3: TGTGCCAGCAGCCTATCGAACACTGAAGCTTTCTTT.

The rearrangement joins TRBV5-1 to TRBJ2-7; maybe TRBD2 (6 bases). The CDR3 consists of 15 residues. CDR1 is SGHRS, CDR2 YFSETQ, per germline. V lost 3 bases and J lost 2, with 15 bases in between. The chain's CDR3 is CASSSGEGRTYEQYF. The CDR3 DNA sequence: TGCGCCAGCAGCTCGGGAGAGGGGCGGACCTACGAGCAGTACTTC. The complete variable domain, with remaining parts taken from reference TRBV5-1 and TRBJ2-7, reads KAGVTQTPRYLIKTRGQQVTLSCSPISGHRSVSWYQQTPGQGLQFLFEYFSETQRNKGNFPGRFSGRQFSNSRSEMNVSTLELGDSALYLCASSSGEGRTYEQYFGPGTRLTVT.

This clone has more than one count but fewer than ten. The CDR3 bases are TGTGCCAGCAGTCCCTCACGCCGGACAGGGGCTGGAAACACCATATATTTT. Its translation is CASSPSRRTGAGNTIYF. This rearrangement joins TRBV7-9 to TRBJ1-3; 9 nucleotides line up with TRBD1. V trimming: 6 bases; J trimming: 2 bases; junction bases outside the gene matches: 11. Germline V gene data show CDR1 as SEHNR and CDR2 as FQNEAQ (reference sequence). The CDR3 covers 17 residues.

The chain employs TRBV7-9 and TRBJ2-3; 11 bases fit TRBD2. The junction had 6 bases not matched to a gene; V was cut back by 1 base and J by 0 bases. CDR1 and CDR2 from the germline V gene are SEHNR and FQNEAQ (reference sequence). The CDR3 extends over 18 amino acids. The CDR3 DNA sequence: TGTGCCAGCAGCTTAGACTGGGGACTAGCGGCTAGCACAGATACGCAGTATTTT. It yields the protein CASSLDWGLAASTDTQYF.

V and J are TRBV7-8 and TRBJ1-4, with a tentative D call TRBD1 (5 bases). The CDR3 is 14 amino acids. V was clipped by 5 bases and J by 8 bases, with 15 bases between them. CDR1 SGHVS and CDR2 FQNEAQ come from the germline V gene. CDR3 sequence: CASSPGRELEKLFF. CDR3 DNA sequence: TGTGCCAGCAGCCCTGGCAGGGAACTCGAAAAACTGTTTTTT.

This chain joins TRBV28 and TRBJ1-5, with D possibly TRBD1 on 5 matching bases. The CDR3 runs to 14 residues. Trimming left V 7 bases short and J 3 bases short, with 13 bases between. Germline-derived CDR1 and CDR2 are MDHEN and SYDVKM. The CDR3 DNA sequence: TGTGCCAGCACCCGCCAGGGCCTCAATCAGCCCCAGCATTTT. This sequence encodes CASTRQGLNQPQHF.

The genes are TRBV5-1 and TRBJ1-2; TRBD1 might be the D (5 bases). V shed 2 bases and J shed 4 bases, with 15 bases lying between them. In germline, CDR1 is SGHRS, CDR2 YFSETQ. The CDR3 spans 15 residues. CDR3 in DNA: TGCGCCAGCAGCTTTGGCGACAGCCTGAGCTATGGCTACACCTTC. This encodes CASSFGDSLSYGYTF.

The chain combines TRBV25-1 with TRBJ1-1; D is unclear. The CDR3 has 13 amino acids. CDR1 is MGHDK and CDR2 is SYGVNS in the germline V gene. The ends were cut back, 5 bases at V and 0 bases at J, with 7 bases in the middle. The CDR3 reads CASSNSLNTEAFF. CDR3 coding DNA: TGTGCCAGCAGTAACAGTTTGAACACTGAAGCTTTCTTT.

CDR3 residues: CASSFRTEETQYF. CDR3 sequence (DNA): TGTGCCAGCAGCTTCAGGACAGAAGAGACCCAGTACTTC. This chain links TRBV5-6 with TRBJ2-5; possibly TRBD1 for D (6 bases). CDR3 length: 13 residues. From germline, CDR1 is SGHDT and CDR2 YYEEEE. V lost 2 bases and J lost 3, with 8 bases in between.

The chain has TRBV12-3 or TRBV12-4 and TRBJ1-2; unclear D gene. Trimming pared 3 bases from V and 2 bases from J, leaving 7 bases between. The CDR3 length is 13 residues. CDR3 DNA: TGTGCCAGCAGTTTCGGGAAAAACTATGGCTACACCTTC. It translates to CASSFGKNYGYTF.

The chain joins TRBV5-6 to TRBJ2-1; possibly TRBD1 for D (6 bases). Looked up from germline, CDR1 is SGHDT and CDR2 is YYEEEE. Trimming left V 0 bases short and J 8 bases short, with 18 bases between. The CDR3 covers 16 residues. The CDR3 region is CASSLGLRGSGDEQFF. Written as DNA, the CDR3 is TGTGCCAGCAGCTTGGGACTCAGGGGTTCCGGCGATGAGCAGTTCTTC.

The chain couples TRBV9 to TRBJ1-2, with D possibly being TRBD1 (5 bases). Germline V gene data show CDR1 as SGDLS and CDR2 as YYNGEE. V lost 0 bases, J lost 5 bases, and 14 bases lay in between. The CDR3 has 15 residues. The CDR3 DNA sequence: TGTGCCAGCAGCGTAGCTGCGGGGGGTTCGTATGGCTACACCTTC. It codes for CASSVAAGGSYGYTF.

The sample holds one count of this clone. V usage is TRBV11-2 and J usage is TRBJ1-1; 7 bases map to TRBD1. The CDR3 is made up of 15 amino acids. Per germline, CDR1 SGHAT and CDR2 FQNNGV. The trim removed 3 bases at V and 1 base at J, leaving 5 bases unmatched. CDR3 DNA sequence: TGTGCCAGCAGCTTGAGGGGACAGTCGAACACTGAAGCTTTCTTT. It specifies CASSLRGQSNTEAFF.

This chain links TRBV7-2 with TRBJ2-7, with TRBD1 as a possible D gene (6 bases). CDR1 and CDR2 (germline): SGHTA, FQGNSA. The V and J ends lost 5 bases and 0 bases respectively, with 8 bases between them. CDR3 length: 13 amino acids. CDR3 in DNA: TGTGCCAGCAGCAGGGGGAGCTCCTACGAGCAGTACTTC. Translated: CASSRGSSYEQYF.